Following are 31 T cell receptor beta chains from one sample sequenced in a study of radiotherapy plus CTLA-4 blockade in lung cancer. TCRdb's table, derived via immunoSEQ multiplex PCR, lists solely in-frame clones and lacks some. Among roughly 120,000 clones listed, 78% were seen once. The source was peripheral blood, collected from a patient treated with radiotherapy plus ipilimumab. These receptors were obtained from a human donor with non-small cell lung cancer who had a partial response to radiotherapy plus ipilimumab.

V usage is TRBV9 and J usage is TRBJ1-1, with D perhaps matching TRBD1 (5 bases). Germline-derived CDR1 and CDR2 are SGDLS and YYNGEE. This CDR3 is 13 amino acids long. V dropped 3 bases and J dropped 4 bases, with 10 bases sitting between them. The CDR3 region is CASSGTWRTEAFF. Written as DNA, the CDR3 is TGTGCCAGCAGCGGGACATGGCGCACTGAAGCTTTCTTT.

This chain connects TRBV6-5 to TRBJ2-7, with D maybe TRBD1 (6 bases). Trimming took 5 bases from V and 2 from J, leaving 13 bases between them. The CDR3 runs to 14 residues. The germline gives CDR1 MNHEY, CDR2 SVGAGI. The CDR3: CASSEGQTPYEQYF. The CDR3 nucleotides read TGTGCCAGCAGTGAAGGACAGACTCCCTACGAGCAGTACTTC.

Only a few counts were recorded for this clone. The chain carries TRBV6-4 and TRBJ2-7; D might be TRBD2 (5 bases). Trimming shortened V by 7 bases and J by 3 bases, and 13 bases separated the two germline ends. The CDR3 length is 13 residues. Germline V gene data show CDR1 as MRHNA and CDR2 as SNTAGT. CDR3 in DNA: TGTGCCAGCATCGAGCGGCTTAACTACGAGCAGTACGTC. Translating gives CASIERLNYEQYV.

Notes on this clone: This sample includes further DNA sequences coding for the same CDR3. The rearrangement links TRBV7-9 to TRBJ2-2; perhaps TRBD2 as D (5 bases). V shed 1 base and J shed 6 bases, with 9 bases lying between them. CDR3 size: 14 residues. Germline lookup yields CDR1 SEHNR and CDR2 FQNEAQ (reference sequence). In nucleotides, the CDR3 is TGTGCCAGCAGCTTAGGCGGGTCCGCCGGGGAGCTGTTTTTT. Translated: CASSLGGSAGELFF.

This chain uses TRBV28 with TRBJ2-5; possibly TRBD2 for D (6 bases). Germline-derived CDR1 and CDR2 are MDHEN and SYDVKM. Trimming pared 4 bases from V and 11 bases from J, leaving 11 bases between. The CDR3 runs 11 residues. The CDR3 is CASSWWGEQYF. The CDR3 coding sequence is TGTGCCAGCAGTTGGTGGGGGGAGCAGTACTTC.

This chain connects TRBV5-1 to TRBJ1-2; maybe TRBD1 (5 bases). The germline CDR1 and CDR2 sequences are SGHRS and YFSETQ. There are 13 residues in the CDR3. The ends were cut back, 4 bases at V and 3 bases at J, with 10 bases in the middle. The CDR3 bases are TGCGCCAGCAGCCCGGACACTTACTATGGCTACACCTTC. Encoded protein: CASSPDTYYGYTF.

This clone was found a few times. The CDR3 coding sequence is TGTGCCAGCAGCGACAGGTACTATGGCTACACCTTC. Translating it yields CASSDRYYGYTF. V is TRBV28 and J is TRBJ1-2, with D perhaps matching TRBD1 (6 bases). The CDR3 is made up of 12 amino acids. V was trimmed by 6 bases and J by 3 bases, leaving 8 bases between them. Germline CDR1 is MDHEN and CDR2 is SYDVKM.

The chain carries TRBV2 and TRBJ2-2, with 9 bases identical to TRBD2. J gave up 7 bases and V 6 bases, and 9 bases lay outside the gene matches. This CDR3 contains 15 residues. Germline loops: CDR1 SNHLY, CDR2 FYNNEI. CDR3 protein: CASSPNLAGNGELFF. The CDR3 coding sequence is TGTGCCAGCAGCCCGAACCTAGCGGGGAACGGGGAGCTGTTTTTT.

The gene calls are TRBV28 and TRBJ1-5; D unclear. The CDR3 sequence is 18 residues long. Trimming took 4 bases from V and 0 from J, leaving 19 bases between them. Germline CDR1 is MDHEN and CDR2 is SYDVKM. CDR3 amino acids: CASSSPPLSSSSNQPQHF. The CDR3, as DNA: TGTGCCAGCAGTTCGCCTCCGCTTTCTTCCAGTAGCAATCAGCCCCAGCATTTT.

This clone was counted once. V and J are TRBV2 and TRBJ2-3; 11 bases fit TRBD2. The J segment lost 7 bases and the V segment lost 10 bases, leaving 16 bases of the junction unmatched. The CDR3 is 16 residues long. Germline V gives CDR1 SNHLY, CDR2 FYNNEI. CDR3 in DNA: TGTGCCAAGCAAACGGGAGTAGCGGGAGGGAAGAATACGCAGTATTTT. Amino acids: CAKQTGVAGGKNTQYF.

The rearrangement links TRBV28 to TRBJ2-5; 9 nucleotides align to TRBD1. V was clipped by 2 bases and J by 6 bases; unmatched bases: 7. There are 15 residues in the CDR3. Per the germline V gene, CDR1 is MDHEN and CDR2 is SYDVKM. Here the CDR3 DNA reads TGTGCCAGCAGTTTACGACAGGGGGTCTTGCAGACCCAGTACTTC. It is translated as CASSLRQGVLQTQYF. The complete variable domain, with remaining parts taken from reference TRBV28 and TRBJ2-5, reads DVKVTQSSRYLVKRTGEKVFLECVQDMDHENMFWYRQDPGLGLRLIYFSYDVKMKEKGDIPEGYSVSREKKERFSLILESASTNQTSMYLCASSLRQGVLQTQYFGPGTRLLVL.

Regarding this clone: Mismatch with germline at one junction end may stem from a read error. This chain connects TRBV7-7 to TRBJ2-1, with D possibly being TRBD1 (5 bases). Germline loops: CDR1 SSHAT, CDR2 FNYEAQ (reference sequence). The CDR3 sequence is 13 residues long. The CDR3: CASSLDSYNEQFF. The CDR3 coding sequence is TGTGCTAGCAGCTTAGACAGCTACAATGAGCAGTTCTTC.

CDR3 in amino acids: CASSRTRVNEQFF. In DNA, the CDR3 is TGCGCCAGCAGCCGAACCAGGGTTAATGAGCAGTTCTTC. V usage is TRBV4-1 and J usage is TRBJ2-1, with a possible D match to TRBD1 (5 bases). This CDR3 spans 13 amino acids. Looked up from germline, CDR1 is MGHRA and CDR2 is YSYEKL. The V gene lost 4 bases and the J gene lost 7 bases, with 11 bases spanning the gap.

The V gene is TRBV5-4, the J gene TRBJ2-7, with D uncertain. This CDR3 is built from 12 residues. V lost 2 bases to trimming and J lost 4 bases, with 7 bases between them. Germline V gene data show CDR1 as SGHNT and CDR2 as YYREEE (reference sequence). This CDR3 reads CASSFHGYEQYV. The CDR3 bases are TGTGCCAGCAGCTTTCACGGGTACGAGCAGTACGTC.

On this clone itself: The sample has other DNA sequences that encode this CDR3 too. This chain uses TRBV30 with TRBJ2-3; D remains ambiguous. The V gene's germline CDR1 is GTSNPN and CDR2 SVGIG (reference sequence). Trimming took off 2 bases at V and 2 bases at J, with 5 bases between the two ends. This CDR3 comprises 12 residues. In DNA, the CDR3 is TGTGCCTGGAGTCTATCCACAGATACGCAGTATTTT. The encoded protein is CAWSLSTDTQYF.

V gene TRBV19 combines with J gene TRBJ1-5; maybe TRBD1 (5 bases). The CDR3 extends over 16 amino acids. Germline CDR1 is LNHDA and CDR2 is SQIVND (reference sequence). V was shortened by 3 bases and J by 1 base, with 13 bases between the two germline ends. The CDR3 is CASSIQAGVSNQPQHF. The CDR3 DNA sequence: TGTGCCAGTAGTATCCAGGCGGGGGTGAGCAATCAGCCCCAGCATTTT.

This clone was observed a handful of times. This chain joins TRBV5-1 and TRBJ2-7, with a weak D call TRBD2 (6 bases). Trimming removed 5 bases at V and 5 bases at J, with 17 bases between. This CDR3 comprises 14 residues. CDR1 and CDR2 from the germline V gene are SGHRS and YFSETQ. The CDR3 loop reads CASSRAGIRDEQYF. The CDR3 DNA follows: TGCGCCAGCAGTCGAGCGGGCATAAGGGACGAGCAGTACTTC.

The chain recombines TRBV6-1 with TRBJ1-1; D may be TRBD1 (6 bases). Trimming stripped 4 bases from V and 1 base from J, with 10 bases between. The CDR3 loop spans 14 amino acids. Per the germline V gene, CDR1 is MNHNS and CDR2 is SASEGT. The DNA for the CDR3 is TGTGCCAGCAGTGGGTGGACAGAGAACACTGAAGCTTTCTTT. It translates to CASSGWTENTEAFF.

The V gene is TRBV9, the J gene TRBJ2-3; perhaps TRBD2 as D (6 bases). CDR3 size: 16 residues. Per germline, CDR1 SGDLS and CDR2 YYNGEE. V was trimmed by 6 bases and J by 5 bases, leaving 22 bases between them. CDR3 sequence (DNA): TGTGCCAGCACCCCCTCGGGGACCGGGAGCGGAGATACGCAGTATTTT. Residues: CASTPSGTGSGDTQYF.

This clone was recorded a few times. The chain employs TRBV28 and TRBJ2-1, with 7 bases fitting TRBD1. There are 16 residues in the CDR3. V lost 4 bases to trimming and J lost 0 bases; unmatched junction nucleotides: 6. Germline V CDR1 and CDR2: MDHEN, SYDVKM. Written as DNA, the CDR3 is TGTGCCAGCAGTTCTCTGACAGGGAGCTCCTACAATGAGCAGTTCTTC. It is translated as CASSSLTGSSYNEQFF.

The V and J genes are TRBV10-3 and TRBJ2-5; perhaps TRBD2 as D (5 bases). The CDR3 loop spans 15 amino acids. The germline gives CDR1 ENHRY, CDR2 SYGVKD. Trimming left V 5 bases short and J 1 base short, with 14 bases between. CDR3 loop: CAISPLGEAQETQYF. In DNA, the CDR3 is TGTGCCATCAGTCCCCTGGGAGAGGCCCAAGAGACCCAGTACTTC.

The chain has TRBV5-1 and TRBJ2-1; 9 nucleotides line up with TRBD2. Trimming cost V 0 bases and J 6 bases; bases outside gene matches: 4. This CDR3 has 15 residues. Germline CDR1 SGHRS, CDR2 YFSETQ. In nucleotides, the CDR3 is TGCGCCAGCAGCTTGGTAGCGGGAGCCCGCAATGAGCAGTTCTTC. The encoded protein is CASSLVAGARNEQFF.

This chain uses TRBV11-2 with TRBJ2-1, with D perhaps matching TRBD1 (6 bases). V dropped 5 bases and J dropped 13 bases, with 12 bases sitting between them. The CDR3 runs 11 residues. From germline, CDR1 is SGHAT and CDR2 FQNNGV. As DNA, the CDR3 is TGTGCCAGCAGCCGGAGACAGGACCAGTTCTTC. Its protein is CASSRRQDQFF.

This clone has just one count. The chain carries TRBV28 and TRBJ1-1; the match to TRBD1 covers 8 bases. With 1 base clipped from V and 1 base from J, the junction kept 2 bases outside the gene matches. The CDR3 contains 15 residues. The germline V gene has CDR1 MDHEN and CDR2 SYDVKM. The CDR3 loop is CASSLSDRANTEAFF. CDR3 in DNA: TGTGCCAGCAGTTTATCGGACAGGGCGAACACTGAAGCTTTCTTT.

V and J are TRBV9 and TRBJ2-1; the D is unclear. V was trimmed by 0 bases and J by 5 bases, leaving 9 bases between them. Germline V lookup: CDR1 SGDLS, CDR2 YYNGEE. There are 14 residues in the CDR3. The CDR3 loop is CASSVGLRNNEQFF. CDR3 sequence (DNA): TGTGCCAGCAGCGTAGGACTTAGAAACAATGAGCAGTTCTTC.

The chain joins TRBV19 to TRBJ2-3; D is unresolved. This CDR3 is built from 10 residues. Per germline, CDR1 LNHDA and CDR2 SQIVND (reference sequence). The V gene lost 6 bases and the J gene lost 12 bases, with 10 bases spanning the gap. The CDR3 DNA follows: TGTGCCAGTAGCATCCATTTTCAGTATTTT. Translating it yields CASSIHFQYF.

This chain links TRBV27 with TRBJ2-7, with 9 bases identical to TRBD2. Trimming removed 5 bases from V and 4 bases from J; junction bases left unmatched: 15. Germline V gene sequence: CDR1 MNHEY, CDR2 SMNVEV (reference sequence). This CDR3 is built from 17 residues. The CDR3, as DNA: TGTGCCAGCAGTCCTAACCGACTTAGCGGGAGAGCTTACGAGCAGTACGTC. This sequence encodes CASSPNRLSGRAYEQYV.

The table lists this clone with a few counts. The chain joins TRBV6-5 to TRBJ2-1; TRBD2 matches at 8 bases. CDR1 is MNHEY and CDR2 is SVGAGI in the germline V gene. The CDR3 length is 16 residues. The V and J ends lost 0 bases and 3 bases, in that order; junction bases with no gene match: 4. The CDR3 region is CASSYSFTSGYNEQFF. Here the CDR3 DNA reads TGTGCCAGCAGTTACTCGTTTACTAGCGGCTACAATGAGCAGTTCTTC.

In its sample, this clone was seen a few times. V and J are TRBV2 and TRBJ1-3; D is possibly TRBD1 (6 bases). This CDR3 has 14 residues. Germline V gives CDR1 SNHLY, CDR2 FYNNEI. Trimming took off 4 bases at V and 0 bases at J, with 7 bases between the two ends. The CDR3 spells CASSGTASGNTIYF. The CDR3 nucleotides are TGTGCCAGCAGTGGGACAGCCTCTGGAAACACCATATATTTT.

This clone was seen only once. The rearrangement joins TRBV28 to TRBJ2-7; 10 bases are shared with TRBD1. CDR3 length equals 13 residues. Germline lookup yields CDR1 MDHEN and CDR2 SYDVKM. J lost 2 bases, V lost 9 bases, and 4 bases had no gene match. CDR3 nucleotides: TGTGCCAGTGAGGGACAGGGGACCTACGAGCAGTACGTC. It codes for CASEGQGTYEQYV.

The V call is TRBV10-2, the J call TRBJ1-5, with unresolved D. Deletions cut 4 bases from V and 7 bases from J, with 11 bases between. Germline values: CDR1 WSHSY, CDR2 SAAADI. CDR3 size: 13 residues. The CDR3 is CASSGGFGQPQHF. CDR3 bases: TGCGCCAGCAGTGGAGGTTTCGGACAGCCCCAGCATTTT.